The rows below give T cell receptor beta chains drawn from one sample of a study of cytomegalovirus exposure and HLA in healthy donors. The data were produced by immunoSEQ multiplex PCR, yet TCRdb's version contains in-frame clones alone and is incomplete. This table holds around 250,000 clones, 75% to 85% found once. The sequencing input was PBMCs. The receptors derive from a woman aged 55-75 years in good health and CMV-seropositive. Both conserved end residues are part of each CDR3. A D gene is named only where the DNA matches it firmly. The size of a clone is reported for some rows only, either as once, few or many, or as a class for expanded clones.

clone_size: NA; d_call: NA; v_call: TRBV28; j_call: TRBJ1-4; cdr3_aa: CASSHPPGHKLFF; cdr3_nt: TGTGCCAGCAGTCACCCACCGGGACACAAACTGTTTTTT
clone_size: NA; d_call: NA; v_call: TRBV13; j_call: TRBJ2-1; cdr3_aa: CASSLPPTSSNEQFF; cdr3_nt: TGTGCCAGCAGCTTACCCCCAACTAGTTCTAATGAGCAGTTCTTC
clone_size: NA; d_call: TRBD1; v_call: TRBV10-3; j_call: TRBJ2-3; cdr3_aa: CAISASGGLSDTQYF; cdr3_nt: TGTGCCATCAGTGCGTCAGGGGGCTTATCAGATACGCAGTATTTT
clone_size: NA; d_call: TRBD1; v_call: TRBV5-8; j_call: TRBJ2-7; cdr3_aa: CASSLSGTGIGDEQYF; cdr3_nt: TGTGCCAGCAGCTTATCCGGGACAGGGATAGGTGACGAGCAGTACTTC
clone_size: few; d_call: TRBD2; v_call: TRBV19; j_call: TRBJ2-7; cdr3_aa: CASRETSGSFYEQYF; cdr3_nt: TGTGCCAGTAGGGAGACTAGCGGGAGTTTTTACGAGCAGTACTTC
clone_size: NA; d_call: TRBD1; v_call: TRBV5-1; j_call: TRBJ1-1; cdr3_aa: CASSLGGTANTEAFF; cdr3_nt: TGCGCCAGCAGCTTGGGTGGGACAGCGAACACTGAAGCTTTCTTT
clone_size: NA; d_call: NA; v_call: TRBV5-4; j_call: TRBJ2-3; cdr3_aa: CASSPGGRGVANTQYF; cdr3_nt: TGTGCCAGCAGCCCCGGTGGTCGGGGAGTGGCGAATACGCAGTATTTT
clone_size: NA; d_call: NA; v_call: TRBV5-4; j_call: TRBJ2-5; cdr3_aa: CASSLFRQLQETQYF; cdr3_nt: TGTGCCAGCAGCTTGTTTAGACAGCTACAAGAGACCCAGTACTTC
clone_size: NA; d_call: TRBD1; v_call: TRBV28; j_call: TRBJ1-3; cdr3_aa: CASRSQGASGNTIYF; cdr3_nt: TGTGCCAGCAGGTCCCAGGGGGCGAGTGGAAACACCATATATTTT
clone_size: NA; d_call: TRBD2; v_call: TRBV4-1; j_call: TRBJ2-2; cdr3_aa: CASSQVAGAGELFF; cdr3_nt: TGCGCCAGCAGCCAAGTGGCGGGAGCCGGGGAGCTGTTTTTT
clone_size: NA; d_call: NA; v_call: TRBV7-9; j_call: TRBJ2-5; cdr3_aa: CASSLDPGYQETQYF; cdr3_nt: TGTGCCAGCAGCTTAGACCCAGGGTACCAAGAGACCCAGTACTTC
clone_size: NA; d_call: TRBD2; v_call: TRBV9; j_call: TRBJ2-7; cdr3_aa: CASSVGSSGFYEQYF; cdr3_nt: TGTGCCAGCAGCGTAGGCTCTAGCGGGTTCTACGAGCAGTACTTC
clone_size: NA; d_call: TRBD1; v_call: TRBV7-6; j_call: TRBJ2-7; cdr3_aa: CASSPGQGAYEQYF; cdr3_nt: TGTGCCAGCAGCCCGGGACAGGGGGCCTACGAGCAGTACTTC
clone_size: NA; d_call: NA; v_call: TRBV7-9; j_call: TRBJ2-1; cdr3_aa: CASSPLARTYNEQFF; cdr3_nt: TGTGCCAGCAGCCCCCTAGCCCGCACTTACAATGAGCAGTTCTTC
clone_size: NA; d_call: NA; v_call: TRBV5-1; j_call: TRBJ2-7; cdr3_aa: CASSLFSGNEQYF; cdr3_nt: TGCGCCAGCAGCTTGTTCTCGGGGAACGAGCAGTACTTC
clone_size: once; d_call: NA; v_call: TRBV15; j_call: TRBJ2-4; cdr3_aa: CATAPGQLAKNIQYF; cdr3_nt: TGTGCCACCGCCCCCGGACAACTAGCCAAAAACATTCAGTACTTC
clone_size: NA; d_call: TRBD2; v_call: TRBV4-2; j_call: TRBJ2-7; cdr3_aa: CASSQDYGRLEQYF; cdr3_nt: TGTGCCAGCAGCCAAGATTACGGGAGGCTCGAGCAGTACTTC
clone_size: NA; d_call: NA; v_call: TRBV18; j_call: TRBJ1-5; cdr3_aa: CASSPLRALSNQPQHF; cdr3_nt: TGTGCCAGCTCACCATTGAGGGCCCTTAGCAATCAGCCCCAGCATTTT
clone_size: once; d_call: NA; v_call: TRBV10-3; j_call: TRBJ2-3; cdr3_aa: CAIRDLGAGGDTQYF; cdr3_nt: TGTGCCATCAGAGACCTAGGGGCAGGGGGGGATACGCAGTATTTT
clone_size: NA; d_call: NA; v_call: TRBV30; j_call: TRBJ1-2; cdr3_aa: CAWSRPPPTYGYTF; cdr3_nt: TGTGCCTGGAGCAGGCCCCCCCCAACCTATGGCTACACCTTC
clone_size: NA; d_call: NA; v_call: TRBV18; j_call: TRBJ1-5; cdr3_aa: CASSQGGEGQPQHF; cdr3_nt: TGTGCCAGCTCACAGGGAGGGGAGGGTCAGCCCCAGCATTTT
clone_size: NA; d_call: TRBD1; v_call: TRBV27; j_call: TRBJ2-7; cdr3_aa: CASSRGTGRNYEQYF; cdr3_nt: TGTGCCAGCAGCAGGGGGACAGGGAGGAATTACGAGCAGTACTTC
clone_size: NA; d_call: TRBD1; v_call: TRBV28; j_call: TRBJ2-3; cdr3_aa: CASSFGDRTTDTQYF; cdr3_nt: TGTGCCAGCAGTTTTGGGGACAGGACCACAGATACGCAGTATTTT
clone_size: once; d_call: TRBD2; v_call: TRBV19; j_call: TRBJ2-5; cdr3_aa: CASSSSPGLATIAGTQYF; cdr3_nt: TGTGCCAGTAGTTCCTCTCCGGGACTAGCGACAATAGCGGGGACCCAGTACTTC
clone_size: once; d_call: NA; v_call: TRBV5-8; j_call: TRBJ2-1; cdr3_aa: CAAGTRNEQFF; cdr3_nt: TGTGCCGCCGGGACTCGGAATGAGCAGTTCTTC
clone_size: NA; d_call: NA; v_call: TRBV11-1; j_call: TRBJ2-3; cdr3_aa: CASSYNREGGDTQYF; cdr3_nt: TGTGCCAGCAGCTACAACAGGGAAGGTGGGGATACGCAGTATTTT
clone_size: NA; d_call: NA; v_call: TRBV29-1; j_call: TRBJ2-1; cdr3_aa: CSVRGGGGGYNEQFF; cdr3_nt: TGCAGCGTTCGTGGGGGAGGGGGGGGATACAATGAGCAGTTCTTC
clone_size: NA; d_call: TRBD2; v_call: TRBV14; j_call: TRBJ2-7; cdr3_aa: CASSQDLRLAGDYEQYF; cdr3_nt: TGTGCCAGCAGCCAAGATCTTCGGCTAGCGGGAGATTACGAGCAGTACTTC
clone_size: NA; d_call: NA; v_call: TRBV2; j_call: TRBJ1-6; cdr3_aa: CASSVGSNSPLHF; cdr3_nt: TGTGCCAGCAGTGTGGGCAGCAATTCACCCCTCCACTTT
clone_size: NA; d_call: TRBD1; v_call: TRBV4-1; j_call: TRBJ1-1; cdr3_aa: CASSQGQGEAFF; cdr3_nt: TGCGCCAGCAGCCAGGGACAGGGCGAAGCTTTCTTT
clone_size: NA; d_call: TRBD2; v_call: TRBV7-9; j_call: TRBJ2-1; cdr3_aa: CASSLRLADYNEQFF; cdr3_nt: TGTGCCAGCAGCTTAAGACTAGCCGATTACAATGAGCAGTTCTTC
clone_size: NA; d_call: NA; v_call: TRBV11-2; j_call: TRBJ2-7; cdr3_aa: CASSLDRHTGEQYF; cdr3_nt: TGTGCCAGCAGCTTAGATAGGCACACCGGGGAGCAGTACTTC
clone_size: NA; d_call: NA; v_call: TRBV2; j_call: TRBJ1-2; cdr3_aa: CASSAGNNGYTF; cdr3_nt: TGTGCCAGCAGTGCGGGTAATAATGGCTACACCTTC
clone_size: few; d_call: TRBD2; v_call: TRBV9; j_call: TRBJ2-7; cdr3_aa: CASSPRGDGYEQYF; cdr3_nt: TGTGCCAGCAGCCCACGGGGGGACGGGTACGAGCAGTACTTC
clone_size: NA; d_call: TRBD2; v_call: TRBV27; j_call: TRBJ2-7; cdr3_aa: CASSLSRLAGVGEQYF; cdr3_nt: TGTGCCAGCAGTTTATCCCGACTAGCGGGAGTCGGCGAGCAGTACTTC
clone_size: NA; d_call: NA; v_call: TRBV4-1; j_call: TRBJ2-7; cdr3_aa: CASSQDGARGGYEQYF; cdr3_nt: TGCGCCAGCAGCCAAGATGGCGCCAGGGGAGGGTACGAGCAGTACTTC
clone_size: NA; d_call: NA; v_call: TRBV11-2; j_call: TRBJ1-1; cdr3_aa: CASSLGAGINTEAFF; cdr3_nt: TGTGCCAGCAGCTTAGGGGCAGGGATTAACACTGAAGCTTTCTTT
clone_size: NA; d_call: NA; v_call: TRBV5-1; j_call: TRBJ2-1; cdr3_aa: CASSLRELRTYNEQFF; cdr3_nt: TGCGCCAGCAGCTTGAGGGAGCTTAGAACCTACAATGAGCAGTTCTTC
clone_size: NA; d_call: NA; v_call: TRBV6-6; j_call: TRBJ2-7; cdr3_aa: CASSPPGQGGYEQYF; cdr3_nt: TGTGCCAGCAGTCCTCCCGGACAGGGAGGGTACGAGCAGTACTTC
clone_size: few; d_call: TRBD2; v_call: TRBV30; j_call: TRBJ2-2; cdr3_aa: CACGRGRNTGELFF; cdr3_nt: TGTGCCTGCGGGCGCGGGAGAAACACCGGGGAGCTGTTTTTT
clone_size: NA; d_call: TRBD2; v_call: TRBV9; j_call: TRBJ2-1; cdr3_aa: CASSKQPLAGGNNEQFF; cdr3_nt: TGTGCCAGCAGCAAACAGCCTTTGGCGGGAGGGAACAATGAGCAGTTCTTC
clone_size: NA; d_call: NA; v_call: TRBV6-1; j_call: TRBJ2-7; cdr3_aa: CASSRSSTPYEQYF; cdr3_nt: TGTGCCAGCTCGAGGTCCTCTACTCCCTACGAGCAGTACTTC